The clone carrying this T cell receptor (beta chain) was seen repeatedly, ten times or more. What it binds is not known. This specimen comes from a study of T cells in Graves' hyperthyroidism and ophthalmopathy. The CDR3 spans 14 residues. Trimming pared 5 bases from V and 7 bases from J, leaving 18 bases between. Germline loops: CDR1 MNHEY, CDR2 SVGEGT. The study's findings and limits: A model built on 13 V-J features separated ophthalmopathy from stable hyperthyroidism. Most clonotypes expanded in the thyroid (above 0.001) were also present in blood.

TCR beta CDR3 region amplification was performed from RNA transcripts. The HTBI set primed first-round TCR CDR3 RT-PCR. TCRdb recomputed calls from the multiplex PCR reads with MiXCR, one row per CDR3 protein. The sample lists about half a million distinct CDR3 sequences, about 16% occurring once. The source of this sequence is a woman in her 30s with Graves' ophthalmopathy. Material for sequencing was blood. The chain recombines TRBV6-2 or TRBV6-3 with TRBJ2-7; possibly TRBD2 for D (6 bases). The CDR3 loop reads CASSDPRLVDEQYF. In DNA form, the CDR3 reads TGTGCCAGCAGTGACCCACGACTAGTCGATGAGCAGTACTTC.